One T cell receptor (beta chain) is described in this entry. Generated by immunoSEQ multiplex PCR, the TCRdb table keeps only in-frame clones and is missing some. The sample lists tens of thousands of clones; roughly 90% were seen once. This sample stems from a study of T cell changes during pregnancy in multiple sclerosis. The germline gives CDR1 ENHRY, CDR2 SYGVKD. The CDR3 has 14 amino acids. V gave up 3 bases and J gave up 3 bases, with 8 bases separating them. The sequences come from peripheral blood, collected after pregnancy. The rearrangement links TRBV10-3 to TRBJ1-4, with D possibly being TRBD1 (6 bases). The receptor comes from a female donor in good health, enrolled as a control in a pregnancy study. The CDR3 coding sequence is TGTGCCATCAGTGACGGACAGTCTAATGAAAAACTGTTTTTT. Translated, it gives CAISDGQSNEKLFF.